The source of this T cell receptor (beta chain) is a study of blood T cell repertoires in COVID-19. Original handling: Reference gene primer amplification gave estimated nucleated cell counts. Clones were sequenced by immunoSEQ multiplex PCR, and TCRdb holds only the in-frame ones, with some missing. V and J calls and clone size are given by that table; D and trimming were obtained from the DNA. The sample has 150,000 to 200,000 clones; roughly four fifths are singletons. The CDR3 covers 14 residues. From germline, CDR1 is SGHNT and CDR2 YYREEE (reference sequence). The V and J ends lost 4 bases and 4 bases, in that order; junction bases with no gene match: 6.

Sequencing used peripheral blood. The chain is built from TRBV5-4 and TRBJ2-7; TRBD1 matches at 9 bases. This clonotype was sampled from a man aged 55 to 70 with active or convalescent COVID-19. DNA for the CDR3: TGTGCCAGCAGCGCGGACAGGGGAGTGTACGAGCAGTACTTC. Residues: CASSADRGVYEQYF.